The rows below give T cell receptor beta chains drawn from one sample of a study of blood T cell repertoires in COVID-19. The method was immunoSEQ multiplex PCR; TCRdb's version includes in-frame clones alone and lacks a portion of them. The table shows over 300,000 clones, with around 90% occurring only once. Source material: peripheral blood. These receptor sequences come from a man aged 18 to 30 who had recovered from COVID-19. Each CDR3 is given with its conserved first and last residue. A D gene is named only where the DNA matches it firmly. Clone size is not always given. Where it is, it says once, few, many or a class for expanded clones.

V gene	D gene	clone size	J gene	CDR3 DNA	CDR3 protein
TRBV11-2	.	once	TRBJ2-2	TGTGCCAGCAGCTCAGGGCTAACCGGGGAGCTGTTTTTT	CASSSGLTGELFF
TRBV6-5	.	.	TRBJ1-1	TGTGCCAGCACGGGACTTCTGAACACTGAAGCTTTCTTT	CASTGLLNTEAFF
TRBV7-9	TRBD1	.	TRBJ1-1	TGTGCCAGCAGGCCAAGGACAGGGGGCTCCCTGAACACTGAAGCTTTCTTT	CASRPRTGGSLNTEAFF
TRBV7-6	TRBD1	.	TRBJ1-1	TGTGCCAGCAGCTTACTAGACAGGGGGAGTGAAGCTTTCTTT	CASSLLDRGSEAFF
TRBV5-6	TRBD1	.	TRBJ1-2	TGTGCCAGCAGCCGGCCAGACAGGGCCGATGGCTACACCTTC	CASSRPDRADGYTF
TRBV5-8	.	.	TRBJ2-5	TGTGCCAGCAGCTTTTCCCGGGGGGCAGTTGAGACCCAGTACTTC	CASSFSRGAVETQYF
TRBV28	.	few	TRBJ2-7	TGTGCCAGCAGTTTACGACAGCGCTACGAGCAGTACTTC	CASSLRQRYEQYF
TRBV19	.	.	TRBJ1-2	TGTGCCAGTAAGGAGGGAACACTGATCAACTATGGCTACACCTTC	CASKEGTLINYGYTF
TRBV4-1	TRBD1	.	TRBJ1-2	TGCGCCAGCAGCCAAGATGAGTACAGGGGGCATGGCTACACCTTC	CASSQDEYRGHGYTF
TRBV12-3/TRBV12-4	.	.	TRBJ2-1	TGTGCCAGCAGCCGAGGCAACAATGAGCAGTTCTTC	CASSRGNNEQFF
TRBV5-4	TRBD1	.	TRBJ1-4	TGTGCCAGCAGCTCGCAGGGGGGAAATGAAAAACTGTTTTTT	CASSSQGGNEKLFF
TRBV7-6	TRBD1	.	TRBJ2-5	TGTGCCAGCAGCTTAGGGGGACAGCCATGGGGGGAGACCCAGTACTTC	CASSLGGQPWGETQYF
TRBV6-6	.	.	TRBJ1-1	TGTGCCAGCAGTTACGGGGCAGGCTTAGGGGAAGCTTTCTTT	CASSYGAGLGEAFF
TRBV6-5	.	.	TRBJ2-2	TGTGCCAGCAGGACACGAAAGAACACCGGGGAGCTGTTTTTT	CASRTRKNTGELFF
TRBV7-6	TRBD2	once	TRBJ2-3	TGTGCCAGCAGCTTAGAGGCCGGGACTAGCGGGGGGCATACGCAGTATTTT	CASSLEAGTSGGHTQYF
TRBV11-2	TRBD1	.	TRBJ1-4	TGTGCCAGCAGCCTTAACCCGGGACAGGGGGCGTTGTGGGGAAAACTGTTTTTT	CASSLNPGQGALWGKLFF
TRBV19	TRBD2	.	TRBJ2-1	TGTGCCAGTAGTATCCTACAGGGCAGCGGGAGAGGGAATGAGCAGTTCTTC	CASSILQGSGRGNEQFF
TRBV7-9	.	.	TRBJ1-4	TGTGCCAGCAGCTTGTATAATGAAAAACTGTTTTTT	CASSLYNEKLFF
TRBV28	.	once	TRBJ2-1	TGTGCCAGCAGCCGTCGGTTCCACAATGAGCAGTTCTTC	CASSRRFHNEQFF
TRBV18	TRBD1	.	TRBJ2-7	TGTGCCAGCTCACCAGGGCAGGGGGCGGTCTACGAGCAGTACTTC	CASSPGQGAVYEQYF
TRBV6-2/TRBV6-3	TRBD2	.	TRBJ2-1	TGTGCCAGCAGTTACGGGCTAGCGGGAGGCCTCTACAATGAGCAGTTCTTC	CASSYGLAGGLYNEQFF
TRBV9	TRBD1	.	TRBJ2-1	TGTGCCAGCAGCCTTTCGGGACAGGGGATAAATGAGCAGTTCTTC	CASSLSGQGINEQFF
TRBV24-1	TRBD1	.	TRBJ1-1	TGTGCCACCAGTGAAGGGACAGGGGGAAACAAGAACACTGAAGCTTTCTTT	CATSEGTGGNKNTEAFF
TRBV4-1	.	.	TRBJ2-2	TGCGCCAGCAGCCAAGGGGCAGGCTCGAACACCGGGGAGCTGTTTTTT	CASSQGAGSNTGELFF
TRBV7-2	.	.	TRBJ2-1	TGTGCCAGCAGCTTAGCAGGCGGGGGCCCCCCCTCCTACAATGAGCAGTTCTTC	CASSLAGGGPPSYNEQFF
TRBV5-1	.	.	TRBJ2-2	TGCGCCAGCAGCTTGCGGTATCGGGAAACCGGGGAGCTGTTTTTT	CASSLRYRETGELFF
TRBV5-4	.	.	TRBJ1-2	TGTGCCAGCAGCTTGGGGCAGGCTAACTATGGCTACACCTTC	CASSLGQANYGYTF
TRBV3-1/TRBV3-2	TRBD1	.	TRBJ1-2	TGTGCCAGCAGCTTTGGACAGGGTGTCTACTATGGCTACACCTTC	CASSFGQGVYYGYTF
TRBV7-9	TRBD1	few	TRBJ1-4	TGTGCCAGCAGCTATTGGGGACAGGGGGGATCTAATGAAAAACTGTTTTTT	CASSYWGQGGSNEKLFF